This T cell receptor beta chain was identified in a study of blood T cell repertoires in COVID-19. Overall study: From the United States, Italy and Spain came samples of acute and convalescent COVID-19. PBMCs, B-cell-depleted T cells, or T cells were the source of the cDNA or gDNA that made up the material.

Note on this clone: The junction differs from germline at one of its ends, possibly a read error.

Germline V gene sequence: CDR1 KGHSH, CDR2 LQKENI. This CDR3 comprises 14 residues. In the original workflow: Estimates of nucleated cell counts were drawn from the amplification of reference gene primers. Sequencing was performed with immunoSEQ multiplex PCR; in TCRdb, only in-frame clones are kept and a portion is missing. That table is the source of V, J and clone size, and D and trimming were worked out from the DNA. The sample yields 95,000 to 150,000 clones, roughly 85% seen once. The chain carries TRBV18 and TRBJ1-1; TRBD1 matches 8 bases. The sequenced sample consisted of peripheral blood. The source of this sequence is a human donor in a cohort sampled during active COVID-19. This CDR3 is CASSSDRVNTEVFF. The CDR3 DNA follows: TGTGCCAGCTCCTCGGACAGGGTGAACACTGAAGTTTTCTTT.